The clone carrying this TCR beta chain has only a few counts. Antigen unknown. In replicate PCRs of sorted subsets, 150 to 200 ng DNA, approximately 30,000 T cell genomes, was used. Sequencing was performed with immunoSEQ multiplex PCR; in TCRdb, only in-frame clones are kept and a portion is missing. The table lists over a million clones, under 80% of them singletons, with 1.4% in the top ten. CDR3 length equals 15 residues. CDR1 is LGHNA and CDR2 is YNFKEQ in the germline V gene. Trimming removed 2 bases at V and 3 bases at J, with 13 bases between. The data are from a study of shared clonotypes between healthy human individuals. Overall study findings and caveats: Clonotypes not shared had lower generation probabilities than those common to all four donors. About 5% of naive CD4 clonotypes were shared across several donors.

There were only Caucasian adults among the donors, and all lived in Nashville, Tennessee. The source of this sequence is a young man in good health. V and J are TRBV4-2 and TRBJ1-1, with unresolved D. Sequencing was performed on memory CD4+ T cells sorted from blood. The subset here: CD45RA-negative fraction. DNA of the CDR3: TGTGCCAGCAGCCAAAGTTCCGGAGAAGACACTGAAGCTTTCTTT. Translating gives CASSQSSGEDTEAFF.